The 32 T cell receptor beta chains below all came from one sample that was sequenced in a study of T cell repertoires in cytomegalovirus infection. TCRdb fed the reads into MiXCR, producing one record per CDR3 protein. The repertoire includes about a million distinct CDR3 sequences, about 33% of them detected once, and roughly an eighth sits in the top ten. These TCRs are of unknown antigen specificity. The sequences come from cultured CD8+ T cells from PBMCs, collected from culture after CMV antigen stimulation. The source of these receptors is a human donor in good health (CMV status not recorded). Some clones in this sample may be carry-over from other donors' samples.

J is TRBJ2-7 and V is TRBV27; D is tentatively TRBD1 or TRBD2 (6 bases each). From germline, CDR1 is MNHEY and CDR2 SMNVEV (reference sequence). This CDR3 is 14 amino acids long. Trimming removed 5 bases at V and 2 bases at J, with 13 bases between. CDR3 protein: CASSNRGDAYEQYV. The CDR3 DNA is TGTGCCAGCAGTAATAGGGGGGACGCCTACGAGCAGTACGTC.

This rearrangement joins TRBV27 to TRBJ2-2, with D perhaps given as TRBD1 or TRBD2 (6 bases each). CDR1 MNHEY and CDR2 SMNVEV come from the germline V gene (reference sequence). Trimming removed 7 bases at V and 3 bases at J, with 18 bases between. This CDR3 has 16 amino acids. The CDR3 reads CASTLRGAAYTGELFF. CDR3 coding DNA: TGTGCCAGCACCTTGAGGGGGGCTGCGTACACCGGGGAGCTGTTTTTT.

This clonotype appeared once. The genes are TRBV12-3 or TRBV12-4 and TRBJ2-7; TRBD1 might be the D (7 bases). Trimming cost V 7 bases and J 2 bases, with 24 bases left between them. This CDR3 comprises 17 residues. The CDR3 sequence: CASMGGRQGGKPYEQYF. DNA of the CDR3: TGTGCCAGCATGGGGGGAAGACAGGGAGGAAAGCCCTACGAGCAGTACTTC.

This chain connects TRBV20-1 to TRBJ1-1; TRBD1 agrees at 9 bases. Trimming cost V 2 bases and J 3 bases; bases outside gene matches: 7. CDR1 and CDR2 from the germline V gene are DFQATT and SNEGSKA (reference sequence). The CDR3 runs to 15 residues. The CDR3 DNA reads TGCAGTGCTAGACCCTGGGACAGGGCTGACACTGAAGCTTTCTTT. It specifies CSARPWDRADTEAFF.

CDR3: CASSPIHPNQPQHF. In DNA, the CDR3 is TGCGCCAGCAGCCCTATTCACCCCAATCAGCCCCAGCATTTT. The chain employs TRBV5-1 and TRBJ1-5; no clear D. The length of the CDR3 is 14 residues. The V end lost 4 bases, the J end lost 3 bases, and 11 bases lay between the germline ends. Looked up from germline, CDR1 is SGHRS and CDR2 is YFSETQ.

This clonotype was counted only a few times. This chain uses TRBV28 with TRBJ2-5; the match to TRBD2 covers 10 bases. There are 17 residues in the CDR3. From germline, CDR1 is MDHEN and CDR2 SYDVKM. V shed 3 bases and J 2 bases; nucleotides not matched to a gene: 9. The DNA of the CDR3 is TGTGCCAGCAGTTTGATTGGGCTAGCGGGGGATCAAGAGACCCAGTACTTC. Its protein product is CASSLIGLAGDQETQYF.

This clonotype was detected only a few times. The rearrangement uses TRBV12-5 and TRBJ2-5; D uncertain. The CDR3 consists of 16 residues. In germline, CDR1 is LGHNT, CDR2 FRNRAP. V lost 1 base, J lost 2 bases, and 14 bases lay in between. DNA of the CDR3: TGTGCTAGTGGTTTGGGTACATCCAGAACTCAAGAGACCCAGTACTTC. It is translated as CASGLGTSRTQETQYF.

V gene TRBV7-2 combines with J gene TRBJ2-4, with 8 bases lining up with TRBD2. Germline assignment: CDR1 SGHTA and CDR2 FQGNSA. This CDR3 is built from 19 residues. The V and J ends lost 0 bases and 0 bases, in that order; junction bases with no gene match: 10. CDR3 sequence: CASSLAVAGLGLAKNIQYF. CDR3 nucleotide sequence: TGTGCCAGCAGCTTAGCGGTAGCGGGGTTGGGTCTAGCCAAAAACATTCAGTACTTC.

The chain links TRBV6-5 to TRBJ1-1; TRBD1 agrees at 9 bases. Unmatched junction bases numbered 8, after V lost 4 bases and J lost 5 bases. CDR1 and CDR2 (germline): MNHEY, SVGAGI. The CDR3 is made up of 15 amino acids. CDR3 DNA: TGTGCCAGCAGTTCCACAGGGGGCGGGTGGACTGAAGCTTTCTTT. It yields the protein CASSSTGGGWTEAFF.

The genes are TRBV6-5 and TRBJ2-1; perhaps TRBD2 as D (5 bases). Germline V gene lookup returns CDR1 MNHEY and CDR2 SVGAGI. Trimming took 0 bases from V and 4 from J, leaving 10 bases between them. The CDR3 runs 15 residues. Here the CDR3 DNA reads TGTGCCAGCAGTTACTCGGGAGAAAATTACAATGAGCAGTTCTTC. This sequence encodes CASSYSGENYNEQFF.

CDR3 region: CASTLNPSGGANTGELFF. In DNA form, the CDR3 reads TGTGCCAGCACCCTGAACCCTAGCGGGGGGGCGAACACCGGGGAGCTGTTTTTT. The rearrangement links TRBV2 to TRBJ2-2, with TRBD2 matching over 12 bases. Trimming removed 7 bases from V and 0 bases from J; junction bases left unmatched: 9. The CDR3 runs to 18 residues. The germline V gene encodes CDR1 SNHLY and CDR2 FYNNEI.

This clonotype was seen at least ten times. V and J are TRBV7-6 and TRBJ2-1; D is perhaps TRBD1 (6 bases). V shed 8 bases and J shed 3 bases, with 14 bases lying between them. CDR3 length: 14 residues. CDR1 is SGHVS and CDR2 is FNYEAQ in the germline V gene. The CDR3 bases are TGTGCCAGCTCCGCAGGGGTTTACTACAATGAGCAGTTCTTC. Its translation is CASSAGVYYNEQFF.

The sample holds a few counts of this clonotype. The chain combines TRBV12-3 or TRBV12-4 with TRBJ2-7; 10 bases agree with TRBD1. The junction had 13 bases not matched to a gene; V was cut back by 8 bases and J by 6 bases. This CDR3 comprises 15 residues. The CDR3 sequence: CASSLGTGVQFEQYF. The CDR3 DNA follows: TGTGCCAGCTCCCTTGGGACAGGGGTCCAGTTCGAGCAGTACTTC.

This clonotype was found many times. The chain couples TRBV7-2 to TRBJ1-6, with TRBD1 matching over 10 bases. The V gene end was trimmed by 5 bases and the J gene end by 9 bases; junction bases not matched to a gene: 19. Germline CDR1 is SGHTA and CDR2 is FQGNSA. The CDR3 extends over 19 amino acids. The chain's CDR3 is CASSPDVLWTGGTGSPLHF. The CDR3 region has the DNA TGTGCCAGCAGCCCCGATGTCCTCTGGACAGGGGGAACGGGTTCACCCCTCCACTTT.

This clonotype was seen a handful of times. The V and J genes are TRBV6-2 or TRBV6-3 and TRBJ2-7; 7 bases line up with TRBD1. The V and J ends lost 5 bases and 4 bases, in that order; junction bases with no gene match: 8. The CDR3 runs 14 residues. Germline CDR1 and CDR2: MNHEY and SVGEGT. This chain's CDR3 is CASSPYGTDYEQYV. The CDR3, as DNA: TGTGCCAGCAGTCCCTATGGGACAGATTACGAGCAGTACGTC.

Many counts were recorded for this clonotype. The CDR3 loop reads CASSSRTSGGTVYNEQFF. The CDR3 region has the DNA TGTGCCAGCAGCTCTCGGACTAGCGGGGGAACTGTCTACAATGAGCAGTTCTTC. This sequence joins TRBV7-2 and TRBJ2-1; 13 nucleotides align to TRBD2. Germline lookup yields CDR1 SGHTA and CDR2 FQGNSA. This CDR3 is built from 18 residues. The trim removed 4 bases at V and 3 bases at J, leaving 9 bases unmatched.

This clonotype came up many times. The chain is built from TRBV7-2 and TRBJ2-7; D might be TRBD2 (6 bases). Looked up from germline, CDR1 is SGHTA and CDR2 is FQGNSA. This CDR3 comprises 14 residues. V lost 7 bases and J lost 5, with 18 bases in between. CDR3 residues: CASKSDAGSNEQYV. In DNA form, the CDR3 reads TGTGCCAGCAAATCCGACGCGGGGTCAAACGAGCAGTACGTC.

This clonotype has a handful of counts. CDR3 sequence (DNA): TGTGCCGGTCCAAATCAGCCCCAGCATTTT. Its translation is CAGPNQPQHF. The chain joins TRBV12-3 or TRBV12-4 to TRBJ1-5; D not resolved. Between the trimmed V and J ends, which lost 11 bases and 4 bases, there was a span of 6 bases. The CDR3 consists of 10 residues.

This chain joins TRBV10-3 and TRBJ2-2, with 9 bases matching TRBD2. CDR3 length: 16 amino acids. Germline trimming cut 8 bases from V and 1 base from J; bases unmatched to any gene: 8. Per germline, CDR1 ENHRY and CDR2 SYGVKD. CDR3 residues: CAIPGLALENTGELFF. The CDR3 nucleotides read TGTGCCATCCCGGGACTAGCCCTAGAGAACACCGGGGAGCTGTTTTTT.

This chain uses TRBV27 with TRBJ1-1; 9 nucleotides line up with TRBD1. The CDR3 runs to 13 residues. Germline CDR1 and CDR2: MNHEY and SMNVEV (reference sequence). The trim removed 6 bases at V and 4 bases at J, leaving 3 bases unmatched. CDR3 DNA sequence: TGTGCCAGCAGCTGGACAGGGGCCACTGAAGCTTTCTTT. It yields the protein CASSWTGATEAFF.

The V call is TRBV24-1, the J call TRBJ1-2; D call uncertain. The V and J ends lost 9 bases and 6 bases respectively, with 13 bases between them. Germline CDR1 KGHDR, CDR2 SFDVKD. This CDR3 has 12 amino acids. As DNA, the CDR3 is TGTGCCACCCCCCAGAGGCAGGATGGCTACACCTTC. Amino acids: CATPQRQDGYTF.

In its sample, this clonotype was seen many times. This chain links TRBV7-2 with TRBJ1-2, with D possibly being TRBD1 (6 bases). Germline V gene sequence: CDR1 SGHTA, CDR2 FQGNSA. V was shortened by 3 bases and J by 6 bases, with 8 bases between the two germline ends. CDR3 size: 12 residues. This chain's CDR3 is CASSFGGNGYTF. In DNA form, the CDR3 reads TGTGCCAGCAGCTTCGGGGGCAATGGCTACACCTTC.

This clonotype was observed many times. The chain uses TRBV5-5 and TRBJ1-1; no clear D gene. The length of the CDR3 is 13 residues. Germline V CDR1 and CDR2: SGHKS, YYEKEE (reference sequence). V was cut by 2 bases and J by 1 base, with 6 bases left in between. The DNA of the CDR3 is TGTGCCAGCAGCTTTTATTGGAACACTGAAGCTTTCTTT. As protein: CASSFYWNTEAFF.

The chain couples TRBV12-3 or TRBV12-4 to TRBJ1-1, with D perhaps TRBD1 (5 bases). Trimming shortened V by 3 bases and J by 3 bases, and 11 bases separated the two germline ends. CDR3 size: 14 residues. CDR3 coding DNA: TGTGCCAGCAGTTTCAGGGCGGGCGACACTGAAGCTTTCTTT. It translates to CASSFRAGDTEAFF.

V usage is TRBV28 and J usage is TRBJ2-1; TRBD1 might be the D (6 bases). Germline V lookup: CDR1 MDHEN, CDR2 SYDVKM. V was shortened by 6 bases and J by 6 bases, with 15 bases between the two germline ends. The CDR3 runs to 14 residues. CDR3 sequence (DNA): TGTGCCAGCAGCCGCCCTAGGGGGTTCAATGAGCAGTTCTTC. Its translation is CASSRPRGFNEQFF.

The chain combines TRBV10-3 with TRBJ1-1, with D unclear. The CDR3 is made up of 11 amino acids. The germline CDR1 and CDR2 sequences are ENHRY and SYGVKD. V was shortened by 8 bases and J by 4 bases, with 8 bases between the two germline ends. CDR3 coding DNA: TGTGCCATCGGTCGAAGCACTGAAGCTTTCTTT. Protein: CAIGRSTEAFF.

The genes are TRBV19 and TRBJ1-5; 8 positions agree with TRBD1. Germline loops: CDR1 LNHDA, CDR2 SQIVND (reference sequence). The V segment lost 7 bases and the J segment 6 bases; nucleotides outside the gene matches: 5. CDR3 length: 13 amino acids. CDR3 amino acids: CASTHRGSQPQHF. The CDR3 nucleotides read TGTGCCAGTACCCACAGGGGGAGTCAGCCCCAGCATTTT.

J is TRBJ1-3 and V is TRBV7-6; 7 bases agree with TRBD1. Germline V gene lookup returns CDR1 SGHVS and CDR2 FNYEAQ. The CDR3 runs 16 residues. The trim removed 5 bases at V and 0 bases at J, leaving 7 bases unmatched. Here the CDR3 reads CASSGRQGISGNTIYF. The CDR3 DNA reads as TGTGCCAGCAGCGGTCGACAGGGTATCTCTGGAAACACCATATATTTT.

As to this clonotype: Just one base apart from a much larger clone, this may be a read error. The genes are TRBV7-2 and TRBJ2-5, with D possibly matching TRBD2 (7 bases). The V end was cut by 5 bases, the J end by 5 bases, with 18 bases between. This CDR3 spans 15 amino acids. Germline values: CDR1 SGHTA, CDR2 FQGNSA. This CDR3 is CASSALVGGQETQYF. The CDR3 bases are TGTGCCAGCAGCGCACTAGTGGGGGGGCAGGAGACCCAGTACTTC.

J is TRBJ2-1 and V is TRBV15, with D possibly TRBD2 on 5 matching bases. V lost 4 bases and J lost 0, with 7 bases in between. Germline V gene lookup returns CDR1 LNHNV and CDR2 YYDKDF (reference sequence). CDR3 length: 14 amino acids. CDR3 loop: CATSNRDSYNEQFF. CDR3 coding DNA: TGTGCCACCAGCAACCGGGACTCCTACAATGAGCAGTTCTTC.

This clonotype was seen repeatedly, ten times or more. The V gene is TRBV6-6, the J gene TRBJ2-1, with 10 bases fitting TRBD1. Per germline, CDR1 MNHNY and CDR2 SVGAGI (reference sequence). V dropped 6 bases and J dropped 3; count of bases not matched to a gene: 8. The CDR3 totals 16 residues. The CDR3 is CASSAAGTGVYNEQFF. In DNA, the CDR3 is TGTGCCAGCAGCGCGGCCGGGACAGGGGTCTACAATGAGCAGTTCTTC.

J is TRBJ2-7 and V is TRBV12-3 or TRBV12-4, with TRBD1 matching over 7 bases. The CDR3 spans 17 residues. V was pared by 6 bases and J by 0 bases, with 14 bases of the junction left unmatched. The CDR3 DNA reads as TGTGCCAGCAGCCGAACCTCACAGGGGTGGATCTCCTACGAGCAGTACTTC. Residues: CASSRTSQGWISYEQYF.